This T cell receptor beta chain originates from a study of tissue T cells after allogeneic stem cell transplantation. General study results and limits: Within patients, tissue anatomy strongly shaped TCR repertoire composition.

The CDR3 sequence is 17 residues long. Germline CDR1 and CDR2: LGHDT and YNNKQL (reference sequence). The V segment lost 6 bases and the J segment 0 bases; nucleotides outside the gene matches: 12. Only in-frame clones appear in the TCRdb table, and some are missing; sequencing was by immunoSEQ multiplex PCR. The sample has approximately 5,500 clones, over 45% seen once. Described time point: mouse harvest day 14 after allogeneic transplant. Mouse grafts combined 10^7 T-cell-depleted bone marrow cells with 10^6 splenic CD5+ T cells. This mouse GVHD model was MHC-mismatched B6 to BALB/c, profiled day 7 or 14. With respect to this clone: Antigen unknown. Each gene name is a mouse one. The CDR3 end lies 1 residue beyond the end of the read and is filled in from the germline J gene.

This chain uses TRBV4 with TRBJ2-3; the match to TRBD1 covers 7 bases. Sequenced input: gut tissue. This TCR was recovered from a female BALB/c mouse given C57BL/6 T cells with graft-versus-host disease after an allogeneic hematopoietic cell transplant. CDR3 DNA (partial): TGTGCCAGCAGTCCGGGACAGCCTAGGTCTAGTGCAGAAACGCTGTAT. Its protein is CASSPGQPRSSAETLY. The entire CDR3 sequence reads CASSPGQPRSSAETLYF. The complete variable domain, with remaining parts taken from reference TRBV4 and TRBJ2-3, reads ETAVFQTPNYHVTQVGNEVSFNCKQTLGHDTMYWYKQDSKKLLKIMFSYNNKQLIVNETVPRRFSPQSSDKAHLNLRIKSVEPEDSAVYLCASSPGQPRSSAETLYFGSGTRLTVL.